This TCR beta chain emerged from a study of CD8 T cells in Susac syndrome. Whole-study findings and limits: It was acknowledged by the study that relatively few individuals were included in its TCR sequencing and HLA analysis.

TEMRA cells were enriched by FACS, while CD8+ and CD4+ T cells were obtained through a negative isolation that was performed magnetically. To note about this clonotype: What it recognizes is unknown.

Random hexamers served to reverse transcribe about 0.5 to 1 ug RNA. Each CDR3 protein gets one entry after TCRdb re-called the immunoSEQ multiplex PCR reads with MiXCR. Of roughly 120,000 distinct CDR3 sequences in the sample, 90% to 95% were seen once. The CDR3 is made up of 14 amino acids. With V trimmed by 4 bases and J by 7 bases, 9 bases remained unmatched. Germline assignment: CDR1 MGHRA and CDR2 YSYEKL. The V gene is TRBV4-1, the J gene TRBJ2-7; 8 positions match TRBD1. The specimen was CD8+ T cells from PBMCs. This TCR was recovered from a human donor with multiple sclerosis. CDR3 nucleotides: TGCGCCAGCAGCCCGGGGACAGGTGGTGGAGAGCAGTACTTC. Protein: CASSPGTGGGEQYF.